This T cell receptor beta chain was sequenced for a study of blood T cell repertoires in COVID-19. Study background: Samples taken during acute and convalescent COVID-19 were collected in the United States, Italy and Spain. PBMCs, B-cell-depleted T cells, or T cells were the source of the cDNA or gDNA that made up the material.

In the original workflow: Estimation of nucleated cell counts was performed using reference gene primer amplification. Clones were read by immunoSEQ multiplex PCR, and TCRdb kept only the in-frame ones, dropping some. The DNA was the basis for D and trimming; V, J and clone size are from that table. The data contain 95,000 to 100,000 clones, less than 85% of them singletons. Looked up from germline, CDR1 is MNHEY and CDR2 is SVGAGI. The ends were cut back, 0 bases at V and 4 bases at J, with 12 bases in the middle. This CDR3 is built from 15 residues. The sequence was collected from a woman aged 70-85 years with active or convalescent COVID-19. Sequences were obtained from peripheral blood. The chain joins TRBV6-5 to TRBJ1-1, with D possibly TRBD1 on 6 matching bases. The CDR3 sequence: CASSYSRDISTEAFF. CDR3 sequence (DNA): TGTGCCAGCAGTTACTCTAGGGACATTTCCACTGAAGCTTTCTTT.